The rows below give T cell receptor beta chains drawn from one sample of a study of shared clonotypes between healthy human individuals. Measured with immunoSEQ multiplex PCR; TCRdb has only the in-frame clones, and not every one. The sample holds some 580,000 clones; around 97% are singletons and the top ten take around 0.058%. Material: naive CD4+ T cells sorted from blood. The receptors were sampled from a woman aged 30 to 39 in good health. Each CDR3 is given with its conserved first and last residue. A D gene is named only where the DNA matches it firmly. Clone sizes are given selectively: once, few, many, or a class where the clone is expanded.

D	J	size	V	DNA	CDR3
TRBD2	TRBJ2-1	.	TRBV6-5	TGTGCCAGCACTGTTAGCGGGGCTCCCTACAATGAGCAGTTCTTC	CASTVSGAPYNEQFF
.	TRBJ2-1	.	TRBV7-2	TGTGCCAGCAGGGTGGACCCGAACAATGAGCAGTTCTTC	CASRVDPNNEQFF
TRBD2	TRBJ2-3	.	TRBV5-1	TGCGCCAGCAGCTCAGCGGGGTACACAGATACGCAGTATTTT	CASSSAGYTDTQYF
TRBD1	TRBJ1-2	.	TRBV9	TGTGCCAGCAGCGTTGGGGACAGCGGTTTTGGCTACACCTTC	CASSVGDSGFGYTF
.	TRBJ2-1	.	TRBV29-1	TGCAGCGTTTTATCTCCTACGAGCAATGAGCAGTTCTTC	CSVLSPTSNEQFF
TRBD2	TRBJ2-7	.	TRBV5-1	TGCGCCAGCAGCTTGCAGCGGGAGATCTACGAGCAGTACTTC	CASSLQREIYEQYF
TRBD2	TRBJ2-3	.	TRBV28	TGTGCCAGCAGTTTAAGCGGGAGGGCCTCAGATACGCAGTATTTT	CASSLSGRASDTQYF
TRBD2	TRBJ2-1	.	TRBV5-1	TGCGCCAGCAGCTTGACTAGCGGCCTAACGTATGAGCAGTTCTTC	CASSLTSGLTYEQFF
.	TRBJ1-1	.	TRBV30	TGTGCCCTCAGGGGCACTGAAGCTTTCTTT	CALRGTEAFF
.	TRBJ2-3	.	TRBV5-5	TGTGCCAGCAGCTTGGCCGTTTTAGCGGCAGCAGATACGCAGTATTTT	CASSLAVLAAADTQYF
.	TRBJ2-2	.	TRBV7-2	TGTGCCAGCAGCTCGGAGAGGTTGTCGGCGGTGGCCGGGGAGCTGTTTTTT	CASSSERLSAVAGELFF
TRBD2	TRBJ2-1	.	TRBV18	TGTGCCAGCTCACTTAGCGGGAGGGGTGAGCAGTTCTTC	CASSLSGRGEQFF
.	TRBJ2-7	.	TRBV5-8	TGTGCCAGCAGCTTGCCCCCACGGCGCGGGCGCTACGAGCAGTACTTC	CASSLPPRRGRYEQYF
TRBD2	TRBJ2-1	.	TRBV27	TGTGCCAGCAGTCCCCGGACTAGCGGGGTATACAATGAGCAGTTCTTC	CASSPRTSGVYNEQFF
.	TRBJ1-5	few	TRBV30	TGTGCCTGGAGTAGGGGTGGCCAGCCCCAGCATTTT	CAWSRGGQPQHF
.	TRBJ2-1	.	TRBV6-5	TGTGCCAGCAGTCCACGAGTACTCCAGGAGCAGTTCTTC	CASSPRVLQEQFF
TRBD2	TRBJ2-3	.	TRBV7-9	TGTGCCAGCAGCCAAGCCCGGACTAGCGGTAGCACAGATACGCAGTATTTT	CASSQARTSGSTDTQYF
.	TRBJ1-2	once	TRBV18	TGTGCCAGCTCACCGGGAGAAGGGGACTATGGCTACACCTTC	CASSPGEGDYGYTF
.	TRBJ1-1	.	TRBV18	TGTGCCAGCTCACCACCGAGTCTTGGGAACACTGAAGCTTTCTTT	CASSPPSLGNTEAFF
TRBD2	TRBJ2-3	.	TRBV11-2	TGTGCCAGCGGGGCCGGGACTAGCGGTCCAGATACGCAGTATTTT	CASGAGTSGPDTQYF
.	TRBJ2-7	.	TRBV5-4	TGTGCCAGCAGCTCACAGGTCGACGGGGCAGGGGAGCAGTACTTC	CASSSQVDGAGEQYF
TRBD1	TRBJ1-2	.	TRBV28	TGTGCCAGCAGTTTCTCTCCGGGACAGGGGCCCTATGGCTACACCTTC	CASSFSPGQGPYGYTF
.	TRBJ2-7	.	TRBV7-9	TGTGCCAGCAGCTTTACCATCTCTTCGCTGGAGCAGTACTTC	CASSFTISSLEQYF
.	TRBJ2-7	.	TRBV21-1	TGTGCCAGCAAGCCGGGACAGGGAAAAAAAGAGCAGTACTTC	CASKPGQGKKEQYF
.	TRBJ2-7	.	TRBV10-3	TGTGCCATCAGTGAGTCGGGCGACAGGACCTACGAGCAGTACTTC	CAISESGDRTYEQYF
.	TRBJ1-1	.	TRBV19	TGTGCCAGTAGTACACGTGGTCCAGAAGCTTTCTTT	CASSTRGPEAFF
TRBD2	TRBJ2-7	.	TRBV28	TGTGCCAGCAGTCGTCGACTAGCGGGAGATAGGGAGCAGTACTTC	CASSRRLAGDREQYF
.	TRBJ1-1	.	TRBV6-5	TGTGCCAGCAGTTACAGCAGGGGTGATGAAGCTTTCTTT	CASSYSRGDEAFF
TRBD1	TRBJ2-7	.	TRBV19	TGTGCCAGTAGTAGGGACAGGGCGTACGAGCAGTACTTC	CASSRDRAYEQYF
.	TRBJ1-1	once	TRBV6-1	TGTGCCAGCAGTACCCCGGGACACCCGTTTGCTGAAGCTTTCTTT	CASSTPGHPFAEAFF
TRBD2	TRBJ2-7	.	TRBV6-1	TGTGCCAGCAGTAGTGCGGGAGGTTCGAATTACGAGCAGTACTTC	CASSSAGGSNYEQYF
.	TRBJ2-1	.	TRBV5-1	TGCGCCAGCAACGGGGAAGGGTGGAATGAGCAGTTCTTC	CASNGEGWNEQFF
.	TRBJ2-5	.	TRBV25-1	TGTGCCAGCAGTGAACAGGGGGGCAGCCTCGATTACTTC	CASSEQGGSLDYF
.	TRBJ2-3	.	TRBV2	TGTGCCAGCAGTGAAACAGGGATTAGCACAGATACGCAGTATTTT	CASSETGISTDTQYF
TRBD2	TRBJ2-3	.	TRBV19	TGTGCCAGTAGCTCAACTAGCGGGATTCGAGATACGCAGTATTTT	CASSSTSGIRDTQYF
.	TRBJ1-2	.	TRBV10-2	TGCGCCAGCAGTGAGCTAGCAACTAACTATGGCTACACCTTC	CASSELATNYGYTF
.	TRBJ2-7	.	TRBV5-8	TGTGCCAGCAGCTTGCCCCCAGGAGAGCAGTACTTC	CASSLPPGEQYF
TRBD1	TRBJ2-7	.	TRBV5-6	TGTGCCAGCAGCTCCCACCCCCGGACAGGGGTGTACGAGCAGTACTTC	CASSSHPRTGVYEQYF
.	TRBJ2-5	.	TRBV5-4	TGTGCCAGCAGCCCACGTCACCAAGAGACCCAGTACTTC	CASSPRHQETQYF
TRBD2	TRBJ2-1	.	TRBV4-1	TGCGCCAGCAGCCAGAGCCCAGCGGGAGGGTTTCATGAGCAGTTCTTC	CASSQSPAGGFHEQFF
.	TRBJ2-1	.	TRBV11-2	TGTGCCAGCAGCTGGCGGTACAATGAGCAGTTCTTC	CASSWRYNEQFF
TRBD2	TRBJ2-1	.	TRBV5-1	TGCGCCAGCAGCTTCCAGCTAGCGGGAGGCAACAATGAGCAGTTCTTC	CASSFQLAGGNNEQFF
.	TRBJ2-1	.	TRBV20-1	TGCAGTGCTATGAGGTATGAGCAGTTCTTC	CSAMRYEQFF
.	TRBJ2-5	.	TRBV11-2	TGTGCCAGCAGCTGGACTATCCAAGAGACCCAGTACTTC	CASSWTIQETQYF
TRBD1	TRBJ2-7	.	TRBV5-1	TGCGCCAGCAGCTTTCGACAGGGGACGGACGAGCAGTACTTC	CASSFRQGTDEQYF
.	TRBJ2-5	.	TRBV28	TGTGCCAGCAGTTTCCGGGCCCGAGGGGTGGGAGAGACCCAGTACTTC	CASSFRARGVGETQYF
.	TRBJ2-1	.	TRBV5-5	TGTGCCAGCACCCCCGTTCCCGCCGCCGATGAGCAGTTCTTC	CASTPVPAADEQFF
TRBD1	TRBJ2-3	.	TRBV28	TGTGCCAGCAGTTTAGGGGCCGGGACAGGGGGCGCAGATACGCAGTATTTT	CASSLGAGTGGADTQYF
.	TRBJ1-3	.	TRBV28	TGTGCACAAGGTCGTGGGCCTGGAAACACCATATATTTT	CAQGRGPGNTIYF
.	TRBJ2-1	.	TRBV5-1	TGCGCCAGCAGCTTGGACGGGCAGGGTGTGAATGAGCAGTTCTTC	CASSLDGQGVNEQFF
.	TRBJ1-5	.	TRBV19	TGTGCCAGTAGTACCTACCGACAGGCCAATCAGCCCCAGCATTTT	CASSTYRQANQPQHF
TRBD1	TRBJ1-2	.	TRBV2	TGTGCCAGCAGTGCTAGTACAGGGGCCCCTAACTATGGCTACACCTTC	CASSASTGAPNYGYTF
TRBD2	TRBJ2-1	.	TRBV28	TGTGCCAGCAGTTTTGGACAGAACGGACTAGCGGGGACGGGCGAGCAGTTCTTC	CASSFGQNGLAGTGEQFF
.	TRBJ1-1	.	TRBV6-5	TGTGCCAGCAGCTGGGGACAAGAGAACACTGAAGCTTTCTTT	CASSWGQENTEAFF
.	TRBJ2-3	.	TRBV6-6	TGTGCCAGCAGAGCCCGACTAGTAGACACAGATACGCAGTATTTT	CASRARLVDTDTQYF
.	TRBJ2-5	.	TRBV30	TGTGCCTGGAGTGTCCAGGACGGGGTCGGGTACTTC	CAWSVQDGVGYF
.	TRBJ1-2	.	TRBV28	TGTGCCAGCAGTTTCGGGGGGGGCGCCGGATATGGCTACACCTTC	CASSFGGGAGYGYTF
.	TRBJ2-5	.	TRBV28	TGTGCCAGCAGTTTATTACTGTCGGGGACCCAGTACTTC	CASSLLLSGTQYF
TRBD2	TRBJ2-7	.	TRBV9	TGTGCCAGCAGCGTAGCCAGCGGGAGGAACGAGCAGTACTTC	CASSVASGRNEQYF